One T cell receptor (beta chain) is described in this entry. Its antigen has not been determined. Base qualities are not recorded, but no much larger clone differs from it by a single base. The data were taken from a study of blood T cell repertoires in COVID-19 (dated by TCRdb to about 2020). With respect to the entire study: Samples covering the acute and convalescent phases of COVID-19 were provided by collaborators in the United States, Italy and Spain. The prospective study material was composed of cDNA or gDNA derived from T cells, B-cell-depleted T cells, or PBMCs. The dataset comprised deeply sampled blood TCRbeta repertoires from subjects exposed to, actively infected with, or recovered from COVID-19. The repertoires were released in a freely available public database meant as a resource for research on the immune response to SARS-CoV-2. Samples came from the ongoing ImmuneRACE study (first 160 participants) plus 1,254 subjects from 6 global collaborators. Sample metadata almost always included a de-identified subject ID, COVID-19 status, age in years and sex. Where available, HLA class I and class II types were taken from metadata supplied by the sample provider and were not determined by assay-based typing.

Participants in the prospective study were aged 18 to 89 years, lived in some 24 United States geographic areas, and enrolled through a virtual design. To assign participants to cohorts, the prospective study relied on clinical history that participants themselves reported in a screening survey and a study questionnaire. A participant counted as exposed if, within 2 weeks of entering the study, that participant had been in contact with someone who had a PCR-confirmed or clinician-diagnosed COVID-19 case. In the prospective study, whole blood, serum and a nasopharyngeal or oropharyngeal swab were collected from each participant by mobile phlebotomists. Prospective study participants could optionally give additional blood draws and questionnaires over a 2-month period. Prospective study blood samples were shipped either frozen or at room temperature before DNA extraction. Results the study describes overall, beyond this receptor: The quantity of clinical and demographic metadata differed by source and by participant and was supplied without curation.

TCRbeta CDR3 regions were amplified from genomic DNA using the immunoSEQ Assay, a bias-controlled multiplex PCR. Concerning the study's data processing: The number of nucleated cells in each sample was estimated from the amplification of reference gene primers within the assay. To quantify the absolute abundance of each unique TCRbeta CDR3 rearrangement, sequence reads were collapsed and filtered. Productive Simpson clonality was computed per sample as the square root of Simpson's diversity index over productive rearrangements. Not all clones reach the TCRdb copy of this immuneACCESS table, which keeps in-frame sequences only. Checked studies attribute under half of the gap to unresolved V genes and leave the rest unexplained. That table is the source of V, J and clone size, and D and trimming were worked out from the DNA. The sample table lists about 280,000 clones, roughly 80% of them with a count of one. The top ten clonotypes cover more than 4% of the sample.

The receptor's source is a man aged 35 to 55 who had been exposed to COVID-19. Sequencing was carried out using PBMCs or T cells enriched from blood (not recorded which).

Here is the DNA: TGTGCCAGCAGCTTGGCCGAACTAGCGGGAGGCTATGAGCAGTTCTTC. Translation gives CASSLAELAGGYEQFF. The chain couples TRBV5-8 to TRBJ2-1; 12 junctional bases match TRBD2. The CDR3 sequence holds 16 residues, the cysteine and phenylalanine included. Only CDR3 DNA remains: 48 bases, in frame from the first base. V has 0 bases trimmed and J has 8 bases trimmed; junction bases matching no gene number 6. In the germline V gene, CDR1 corresponds to SGHTS and CDR2 to YDEGEE.